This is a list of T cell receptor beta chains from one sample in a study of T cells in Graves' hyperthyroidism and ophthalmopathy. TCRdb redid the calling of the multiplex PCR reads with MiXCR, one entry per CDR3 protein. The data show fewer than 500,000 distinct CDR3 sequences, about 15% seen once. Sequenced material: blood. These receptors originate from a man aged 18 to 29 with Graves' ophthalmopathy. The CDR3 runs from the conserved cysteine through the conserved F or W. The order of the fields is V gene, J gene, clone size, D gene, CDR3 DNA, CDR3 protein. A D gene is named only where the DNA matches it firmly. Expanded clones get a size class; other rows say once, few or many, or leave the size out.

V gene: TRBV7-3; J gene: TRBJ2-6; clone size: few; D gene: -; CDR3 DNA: TGTGCCAGCAGGATTGATAACTCTGGGGCCAACGTCCTGACTTTC; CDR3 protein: CASRIDNSGANVLTF
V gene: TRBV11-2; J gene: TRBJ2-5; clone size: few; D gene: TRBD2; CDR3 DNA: TGTGCCAGCAGCTCACCGGGGGGGGTAGAGACCCAGTACTTC; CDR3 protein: CASSSPGGVETQYF
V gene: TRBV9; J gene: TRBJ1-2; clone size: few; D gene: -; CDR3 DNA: TGTGCCAGCAGCGGACTAAACAGGGACCTCTATGGCTACACCTTC; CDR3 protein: CASSGLNRDLYGYTF
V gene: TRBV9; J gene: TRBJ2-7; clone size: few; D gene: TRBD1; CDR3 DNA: TGTGCCAGCAGCCCTGACGGGAGGACAGGGGAAAAACACGAGCAGTACTTC; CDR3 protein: CASSPDGRTGEKHEQYF
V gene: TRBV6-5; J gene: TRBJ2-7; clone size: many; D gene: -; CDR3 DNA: TGTGCCAGCAGTTACCTGACGGGCGGGGATCCCTACGAGCAGTACTTC; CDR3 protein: CASSYLTGGDPYEQYF
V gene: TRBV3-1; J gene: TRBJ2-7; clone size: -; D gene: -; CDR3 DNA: TGTGCCAGCAGCCACGGGGGAGGACAGGTGATCTACGAGCAGTACTTC; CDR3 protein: CASSHGGGQVIYEQYF
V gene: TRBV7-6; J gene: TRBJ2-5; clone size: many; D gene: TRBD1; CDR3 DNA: TGTGCCAGCAGCCTCATTACAGGGGCAGAGACCCAGTACTTC; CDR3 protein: CASSLITGAETQYF
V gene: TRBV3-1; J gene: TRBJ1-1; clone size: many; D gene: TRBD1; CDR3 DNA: TGTGCCAGCAGCCAACAGGGGGCCGTCACTGAAGCTTTCTTT; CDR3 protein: CASSQQGAVTEAFF
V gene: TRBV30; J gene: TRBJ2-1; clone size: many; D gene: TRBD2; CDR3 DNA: TGTGCCTGGGTCAGCGGGGGGGCCTTAGAGCAGTTCTTC; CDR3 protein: CAWVSGGALEQFF
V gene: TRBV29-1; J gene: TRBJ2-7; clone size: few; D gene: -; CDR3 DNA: TGCAGCGTTGAAGATCTCAGCAACGAGCAGTACTTC; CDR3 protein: CSVEDLSNEQYF
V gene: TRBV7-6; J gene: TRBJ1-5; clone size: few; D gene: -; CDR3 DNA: TGTGCCAGCAGCTTAGTAGGGGAGCCCCAGCATTTT; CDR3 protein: CASSLVGEPQHF
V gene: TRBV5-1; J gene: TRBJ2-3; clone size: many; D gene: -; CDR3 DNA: TGCGCCAGCAGCTTGAATTGGAACACAGATACGCAGTATTTT; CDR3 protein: CASSLNWNTDTQYF
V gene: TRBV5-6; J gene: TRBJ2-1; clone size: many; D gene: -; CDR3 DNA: TGTGCCAGCAGCACCCACGGATCCGAGGGGTGGTACTACAATGAGCAGTTCTTC; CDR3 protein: CASSTHGSEGWYYNEQFF
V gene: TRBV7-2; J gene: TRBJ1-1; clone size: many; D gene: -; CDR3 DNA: TGTGCCAGCAGCTTAACCCGGGACACGAACACTGAAGCTTTCTTT; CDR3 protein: CASSLTRDTNTEAFF
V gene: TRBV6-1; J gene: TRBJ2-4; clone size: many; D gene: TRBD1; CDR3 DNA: TGTGCCAGCAGTGTAGACAGGGTCTGGGGAAAAGACATTCAGTACTTC; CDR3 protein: CASSVDRVWGKDIQYF
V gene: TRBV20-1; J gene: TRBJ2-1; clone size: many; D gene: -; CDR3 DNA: TGCAGTGCTAGACAGGGGGGGGGGACCACCTACAATGAGCAGTTCTTC; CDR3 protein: CSARQGGGTTYNEQFF
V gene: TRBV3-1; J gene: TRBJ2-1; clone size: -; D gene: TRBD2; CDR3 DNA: TGTGCCAGCAGCCAAGGGTGGACTAGCGGCTCCTACAATGAGCAGTTCTTC; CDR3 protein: CASSQGWTSGSYNEQFF
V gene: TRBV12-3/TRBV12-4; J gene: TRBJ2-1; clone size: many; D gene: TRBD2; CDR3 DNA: TGTGCCAGCAGTCGGTATAGCGGGAGATTTGGAAATGAGCAGTTCTTC; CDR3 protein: CASSRYSGRFGNEQFF
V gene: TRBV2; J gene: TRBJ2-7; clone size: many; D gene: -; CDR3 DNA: TGTGCCAGCAGTGAGGACAGTAACGAGCAGTACTTC; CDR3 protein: CASSEDSNEQYF
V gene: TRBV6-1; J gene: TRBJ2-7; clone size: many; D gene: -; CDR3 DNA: TGTGCCAGCGGGGGGGCAGTTACCTACGAGCAGTACTTC; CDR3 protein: CASGGAVTYEQYF
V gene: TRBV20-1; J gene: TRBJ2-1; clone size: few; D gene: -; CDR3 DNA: TGCAGTGCCCCCCTACGTAGTCAGCAGTTCTTC; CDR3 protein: CSAPLRSQQFF
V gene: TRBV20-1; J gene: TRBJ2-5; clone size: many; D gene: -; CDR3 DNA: TGCAGTGCTAGAGGAGAGACCCAGTACTTC; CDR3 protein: CSARGETQYF
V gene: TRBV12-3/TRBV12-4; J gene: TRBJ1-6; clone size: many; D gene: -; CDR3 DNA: TGTGCCAGCAGTCCCCGATCGAATTCACCCCTCCACTTT; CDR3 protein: CASSPRSNSPLHF
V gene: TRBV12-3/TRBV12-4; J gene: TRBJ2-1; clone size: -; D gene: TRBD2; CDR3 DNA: TGTGCCAGCAGTATCACTAGCGCTGAGCAGTTCTTC; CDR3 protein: CASSITSAEQFF
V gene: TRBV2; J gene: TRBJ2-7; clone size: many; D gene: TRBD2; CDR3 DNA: TGTGCCAGCAGTGGAGCGGGAAAGGACGAGCAGTACTTC; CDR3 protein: CASSGAGKDEQYF
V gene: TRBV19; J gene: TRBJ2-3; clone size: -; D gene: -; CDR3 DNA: TGTGCCAGTCAAGCCAGAGCCTACACAGATACGCAGTATTTT; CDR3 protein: CASQARAYTDTQYF
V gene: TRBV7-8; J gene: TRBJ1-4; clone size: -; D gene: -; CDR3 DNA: TGTGCCAGCAGCCTCCAACTGCGGGAAAAACTGTTTTTT; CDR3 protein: CASSLQLREKLFF
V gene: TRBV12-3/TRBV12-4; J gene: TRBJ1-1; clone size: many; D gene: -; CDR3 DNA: TGTGCCAGCAGTTCGGGCCAGGTACTAGCTGAAGCTTTCTTT; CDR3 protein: CASSSGQVLAEAFF
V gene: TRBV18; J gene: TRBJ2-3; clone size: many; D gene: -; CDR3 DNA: TGTGCCAGCTCACCCTCGGACCCTAGCACAGATACGCAGTATTTT; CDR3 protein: CASSPSDPSTDTQYF
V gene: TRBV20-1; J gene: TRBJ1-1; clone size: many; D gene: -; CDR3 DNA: TGCAGTGCTAGAGACGGGAACCCCACTGAAGCTTTCTTT; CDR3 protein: CSARDGNPTEAFF
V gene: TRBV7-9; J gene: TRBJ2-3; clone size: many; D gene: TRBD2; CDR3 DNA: TGTGCCAGCTTAGGGCTAGCGGGCCCAGGGTCCGGGGCGCAGTATTTT; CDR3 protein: CASLGLAGPGSGAQYF
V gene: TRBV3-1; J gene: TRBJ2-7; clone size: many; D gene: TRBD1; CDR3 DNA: TGTGCCAGCAGCCCGGGACAGGGTAGCTACGAGCAGTACTTC; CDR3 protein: CASSPGQGSYEQYF
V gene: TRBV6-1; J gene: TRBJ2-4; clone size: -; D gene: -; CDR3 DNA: TGTGCCAGCAGTGAACAGCCCCAGCTAGCCAAAAACATTCAGTACTTC; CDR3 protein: CASSEQPQLAKNIQYF
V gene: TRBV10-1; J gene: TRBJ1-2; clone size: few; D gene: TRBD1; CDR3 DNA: TGCGCCAGCAGTGAGGAGACAGGGGGCGCCGGCTACACCTTC; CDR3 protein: CASSEETGGAGYTF
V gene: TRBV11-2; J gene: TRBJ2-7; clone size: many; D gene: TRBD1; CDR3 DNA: TGTGCCAGCAGCTTAGGGGACAGGGCTTTGCAGTACTTC; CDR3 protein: CASSLGDRALQYF
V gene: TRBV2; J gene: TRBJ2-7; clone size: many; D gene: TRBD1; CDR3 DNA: TGTGCCAGCAGTACACCCGGACAGGGGACACCCTACGAGCAGTACTTC; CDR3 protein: CASSTPGQGTPYEQYF
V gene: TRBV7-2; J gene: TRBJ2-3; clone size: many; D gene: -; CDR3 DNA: TGTGCCAGCAACGATGCCCCGGGGACGCAGTATTTT; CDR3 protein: CASNDAPGTQYF
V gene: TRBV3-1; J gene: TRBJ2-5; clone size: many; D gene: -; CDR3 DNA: TGTGCCAGCAGCCAAGATAGTAGGTTACACGGTGGGACCCAGTACTTC; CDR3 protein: CASSQDSRLHGGTQYF
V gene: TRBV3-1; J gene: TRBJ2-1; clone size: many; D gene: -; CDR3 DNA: TGTGCCAGCAGCCGCTGGGAGGGGGAAGGTGAGCAGTTCTTC; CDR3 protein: CASSRWEGEGEQFF
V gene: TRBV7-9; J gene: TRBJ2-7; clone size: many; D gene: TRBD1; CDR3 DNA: TGTGCCAGCAGCTCTGGGACAGGGAGCTCCTACGAGCAGTACTTC; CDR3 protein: CASSSGTGSSYEQYF
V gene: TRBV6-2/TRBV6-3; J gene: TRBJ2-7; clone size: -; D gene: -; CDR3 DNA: TGTGCCTCTAAGGGCGGGGCAACCTACGAGCAGTACTTC; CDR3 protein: CASKGGATYEQYF
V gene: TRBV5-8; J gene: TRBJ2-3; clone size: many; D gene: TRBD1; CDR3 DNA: TGTGCCAGCAGCTCCCCGGGACAGGGAATCGCAGATACGCAGTATTTT; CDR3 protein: CASSSPGQGIADTQYF
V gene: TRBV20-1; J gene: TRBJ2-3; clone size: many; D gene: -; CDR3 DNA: TGCAGTGCTAGCGGGAGCACAGATACGCAGTATTTT; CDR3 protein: CSASGSTDTQYF
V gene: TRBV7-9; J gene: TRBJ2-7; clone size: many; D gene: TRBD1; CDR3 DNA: TGTGCCAGCAGCCCACAGGGGTCGGGTTACGAGCAGTACTTC; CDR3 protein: CASSPQGSGYEQYF
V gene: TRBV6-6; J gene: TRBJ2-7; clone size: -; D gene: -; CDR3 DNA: TGTGCCAGCAGTTACTCGACCGTCGGCGAGCAGTACTTC; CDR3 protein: CASSYSTVGEQYF
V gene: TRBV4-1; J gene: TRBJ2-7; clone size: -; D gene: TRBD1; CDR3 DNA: TGCGCCAGCAGCCACCCGGGACAGGGGAACGGGCAGTACTTC; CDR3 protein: CASSHPGQGNGQYF
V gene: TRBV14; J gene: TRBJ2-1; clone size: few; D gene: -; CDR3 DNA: TGTGCCAGCAACCGGGACCCTTACAATGAGCAGTTCTTC; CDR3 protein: CASNRDPYNEQFF
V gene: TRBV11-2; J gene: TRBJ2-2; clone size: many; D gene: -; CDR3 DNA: TGTGCCAGCAGCCTCATAGTGAACACCGGGGAGCTGTTTTTT; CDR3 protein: CASSLIVNTGELFF
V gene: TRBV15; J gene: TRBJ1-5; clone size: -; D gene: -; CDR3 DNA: TGTGCCACCAGCAGAGATGTTCAGCCCCAGCATTTT; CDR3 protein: CATSRDVQPQHF
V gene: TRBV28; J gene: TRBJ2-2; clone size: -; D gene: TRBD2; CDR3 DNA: TGTGCCAGCAGTTTTACTAGCGCGTCCGGGGAGCTGTTTTTT; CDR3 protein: CASSFTSASGELFF
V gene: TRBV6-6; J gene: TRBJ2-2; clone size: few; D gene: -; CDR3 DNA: TGTGCCAGCAGTTACTCACGGACGGGAACCGGGGAGCTGTTTTTT; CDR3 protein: CASSYSRTGTGELFF
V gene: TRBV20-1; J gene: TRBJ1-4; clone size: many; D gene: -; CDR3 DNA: TGCAGTGCTCTTCCGGGCAGTTTGGGCGAAAAACTGTTTTTT; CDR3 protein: CSALPGSLGEKLFF
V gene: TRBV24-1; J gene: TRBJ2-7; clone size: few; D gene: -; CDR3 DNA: TGTGCCACCAGTGGAGGCTCCCTAGGTGGCGAGCAGTACTTC; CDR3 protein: CATSGGSLGGEQYF
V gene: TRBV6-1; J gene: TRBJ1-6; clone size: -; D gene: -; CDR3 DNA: TGTGCCAGCAGTGATCGGACAAACAATTCACCCCTCCACTTT; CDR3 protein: CASSDRTNNSPLHF
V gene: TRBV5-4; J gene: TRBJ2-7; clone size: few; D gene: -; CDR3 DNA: TGTGCCAGCAGCTTTGACCCAGGGGCCTCCTACGAGCAGTACTTC; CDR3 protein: CASSFDPGASYEQYF